The next 4 T cell receptor beta chains were all read from a single sample in a study of cytomegalovirus exposure and HLA in healthy donors. Some clones are missing from TCRdb's copy, which holds only in-frame ones; the method was immunoSEQ multiplex PCR. The table shows some 200,000 clones, with approximately 86% occurring only once. The specimen sequenced was PBMCs. These receptors all come from a man younger than 40 in good health and CMV-seropositive.

The chain is built from TRBV29-1 and TRBJ2-2; D possibly matches TRBD1 or TRBD2 (6 bases each). The CDR3 runs 15 residues. The ends were cut back, 0 bases at V and 2 bases at J, with 10 bases in the middle. Germline assignment: CDR1 SQVTM and CDR2 ANQGSEA. As DNA, the CDR3 is TGCAGCGTTGAAGAGGGGGGACAAAACACCGGGGAGCTGTTTTTT. Its translation: CSVEEGGQNTGELFF.

The chain carries TRBV11-2 and TRBJ2-7; TRBD1 matches 11 bases. Trimming removed 9 bases from V and 4 bases from J; junction bases left unmatched: 5. Looked up from germline, CDR1 is SGHAT and CDR2 is FQNNGV. This CDR3 has 13 residues. Written as DNA, the CDR3 is TGTGCCAGTAATTGGGACAGGGGGTACGAGCAGTACTTC. Protein sequence: CASNWDRGYEQYF.

This clone was seen a handful of times. The rearrangement joins TRBV28 to TRBJ2-3; tentative D call: TRBD1 (6 bases). Germline CDR1 MDHEN, CDR2 SYDVKM. There are 13 residues in the CDR3. V was shortened by 5 bases and J by 6 bases, with 12 bases between the two germline ends. This chain's CDR3 is CASSNRVRDTQYF. DNA of the CDR3: TGTGCCAGCAGTAACAGGGTTAGGGATACGCAGTATTTT. Variable domain in full (rest from reference TRBV28 and TRBJ2-3): DVKVTQSSRYLVKRTGEKVFLECVQDMDHENMFWYRQDPGLGLRLIYFSYDVKMKEKGDIPEGYSVSREKKERFSLILESASTNQTSMYLCASSNRVRDTQYFGPGTRLTVL.

This chain connects TRBV11-3 to TRBJ2-7; TRBD2 is a possible D gene (7 bases). Per germline, CDR1 SGHNT and CDR2 YENEEA. The CDR3 runs 13 residues. V lost 9 bases to trimming and J lost 3 bases, with 15 bases between them. The CDR3 here is CASQRGAGYEQYF. In DNA form, the CDR3 reads TGTGCCAGTCAACGGGGGGCAGGCTACGAGCAGTACTTC.